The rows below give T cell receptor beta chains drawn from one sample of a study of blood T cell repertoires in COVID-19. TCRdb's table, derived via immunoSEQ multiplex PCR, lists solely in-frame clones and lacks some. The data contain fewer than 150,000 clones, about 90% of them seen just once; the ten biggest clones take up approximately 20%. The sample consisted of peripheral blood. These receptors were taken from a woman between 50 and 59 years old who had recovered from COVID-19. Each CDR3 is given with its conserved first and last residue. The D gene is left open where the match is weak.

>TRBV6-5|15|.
CAIASDSNPRYEQYF
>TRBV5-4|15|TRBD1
CASSLEGLDRDGYTF
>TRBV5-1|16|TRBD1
CASSRTDRGQGGELFF
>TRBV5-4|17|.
CASSSEWDGGESTEAFF
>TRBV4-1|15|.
CASSQIVIGQETQYF
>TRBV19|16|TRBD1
CASSIGTGSFAGELFF
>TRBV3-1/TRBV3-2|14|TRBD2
CASSLAGGFYEQFF
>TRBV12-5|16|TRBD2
CASGLYGTRGDRQQFF
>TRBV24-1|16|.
CATSGGPGHGLNEQFF
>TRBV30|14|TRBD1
CAWSWTGDNSPLHF
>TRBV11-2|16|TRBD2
CASSFTGGSSYNEQFF
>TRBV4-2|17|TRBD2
CASSRSLAGGLKNIQYF
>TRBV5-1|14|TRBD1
CASSLRTGGTEAFF
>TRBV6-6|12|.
CASSLDRYGYTF
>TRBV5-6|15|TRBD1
CASSLTGGDPYEQYF
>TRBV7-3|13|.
CASSFTGSTEAFF
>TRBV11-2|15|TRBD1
CASSSLRDRGYGYTF
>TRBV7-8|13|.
CASSLGGLTEAFF
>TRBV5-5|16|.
CASSLAPRGSGNTIYF
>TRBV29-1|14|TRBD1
CSVGDRGSYNEQFF
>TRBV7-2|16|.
CASSLVPGKSNSPLHF
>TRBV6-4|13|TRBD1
CARRRDRHYEQYF
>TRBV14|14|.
CASSRAGMNTEAFF
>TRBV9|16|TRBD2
CASSVSNSGSQETQYF
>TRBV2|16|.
CASSEVKYGEADTQYF
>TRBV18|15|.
CASSLFGSWTDTQYF
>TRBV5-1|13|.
CASSTDGDYGYTF
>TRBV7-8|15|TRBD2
CASSPTVAGYNEQYF
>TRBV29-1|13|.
CSVERGRETGYTF
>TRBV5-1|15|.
CASRELWAGSYEQYF
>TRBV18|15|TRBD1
CASSPSRTGPYEQYF
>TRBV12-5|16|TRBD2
CASGLVLRREGYEQYF
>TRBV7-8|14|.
CASSPWGDQETQYF
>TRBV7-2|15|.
CASSFQRSSYNEQFF
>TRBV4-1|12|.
CASSQDGRPLHF
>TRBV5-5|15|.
CASSIRARENTEAFF
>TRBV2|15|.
CASSPGFGKNTEAFF